These T cell receptor beta chains were read from a single sample in a study of shared clonotypes between healthy human individuals. TCRdb keeps only in-frame clones here, not all; method: immunoSEQ multiplex PCR. The repertoire has 700,000 to 950,000 clones, about 96% of them found once; the top ten carry less than 0.25%. The sequenced material came from naive CD8+ T cells sorted from blood. The source is a man between 25 and 39 years old in good health. Each CDR3 is given with its conserved first and last residue. Fields, in order: V gene, J gene, clone size, CDR3 protein. Size is stated for part of the rows, as once, few or many counts, or as a class when the clone is expanded.

v_call: TRBV5-4; j_call: TRBJ2-7; clone_size: once; cdr3_aa: CASSLVGTGANEQYF
v_call: TRBV7-9; j_call: TRBJ2-1; clone_size: .; cdr3_aa: CASSLAPSEQFF
v_call: TRBV27; j_call: TRBJ2-7; clone_size: .; cdr3_aa: CASSLRQGYEQYF
v_call: TRBV9; j_call: TRBJ2-1; clone_size: .; cdr3_aa: CASSEGDELYNEQFF
v_call: TRBV9; j_call: TRBJ2-2; clone_size: .; cdr3_aa: CASSKQSGRATGELFF
v_call: TRBV29-1; j_call: TRBJ2-7; clone_size: .; cdr3_aa: CSVEVGDSYEQYF
v_call: TRBV19; j_call: TRBJ2-1; clone_size: .; cdr3_aa: CASSPGLAGVYEQFF
v_call: TRBV15; j_call: TRBJ2-7; clone_size: .; cdr3_aa: CATSRGTHEQYF
v_call: TRBV11-2; j_call: TRBJ2-7; clone_size: .; cdr3_aa: CASSFGSFGTYEQYF
v_call: TRBV29-1; j_call: TRBJ2-1; clone_size: .; cdr3_aa: CSVPAYNEQFF
v_call: TRBV29-1; j_call: TRBJ2-1; clone_size: once; cdr3_aa: CSPKRAPSSGSYNEQFF
v_call: TRBV27; j_call: TRBJ1-5; clone_size: .; cdr3_aa: CASSLFGLQGNQPQHF
v_call: TRBV29-1; j_call: TRBJ2-7; clone_size: .; cdr3_aa: CSVEDRGTYEQYF
v_call: TRBV6-6; j_call: TRBJ2-3; clone_size: .; cdr3_aa: CASSRLVQSDTQYF
v_call: TRBV28; j_call: TRBJ2-7; clone_size: .; cdr3_aa: CASSLRGAVYEQYF
v_call: TRBV13; j_call: TRBJ1-4; clone_size: .; cdr3_aa: CASSLLGTGGNEKLFF
v_call: TRBV7-9; j_call: TRBJ1-1; clone_size: .; cdr3_aa: CASSLRQEAFF
v_call: TRBV4-1; j_call: TRBJ2-7; clone_size: .; cdr3_aa: CASSAPGQTLEQYF
v_call: TRBV16; j_call: TRBJ2-5; clone_size: .; cdr3_aa: CASSKPGPLGETQYF
v_call: TRBV27; j_call: TRBJ2-1; clone_size: .; cdr3_aa: CASRTRDLPRDEQFF
v_call: TRBV10-3; j_call: TRBJ2-7; clone_size: .; cdr3_aa: CAIRGETSAEQYF
v_call: TRBV6-5; j_call: TRBJ2-4; clone_size: once; cdr3_aa: CASSSGTSGKNIQYF
v_call: TRBV15; j_call: TRBJ2-6; clone_size: few; cdr3_aa: CATSRGDSSSGANVLTF
v_call: TRBV19; j_call: TRBJ1-1; clone_size: .; cdr3_aa: CASGETGQNPPNEAFF
v_call: TRBV9; j_call: TRBJ2-1; clone_size: .; cdr3_aa: CASSEAPRLAGGSSYNEQFF
v_call: TRBV7-8; j_call: TRBJ2-3; clone_size: .; cdr3_aa: CASSLVSGSTDTQYF
v_call: TRBV7-2; j_call: TRBJ2-3; clone_size: once; cdr3_aa: CASSPLAGGPTDTQYF
v_call: TRBV6-1; j_call: TRBJ2-5; clone_size: .; cdr3_aa: CANAEFLETQYF
v_call: TRBV27; j_call: TRBJ2-6; clone_size: .; cdr3_aa: CASSWGEAGANVLTF
v_call: TRBV6-6; j_call: TRBJ2-7; clone_size: .; cdr3_aa: CASSYASEQYF
v_call: TRBV30; j_call: TRBJ2-1; clone_size: .; cdr3_aa: CASSGTYNEQFF
v_call: TRBV7-9; j_call: TRBJ2-1; clone_size: .; cdr3_aa: CASSPLLGQGPYNEQFF
v_call: TRBV28; j_call: TRBJ2-5; clone_size: once; cdr3_aa: CASSTGRDYRETQYF
v_call: TRBV18; j_call: TRBJ2-3; clone_size: .; cdr3_aa: CASSLGLAGTDTQYF
v_call: TRBV7-9; j_call: TRBJ2-2; clone_size: .; cdr3_aa: CASSPMGANTGELFF
v_call: TRBV7-2; j_call: TRBJ2-7; clone_size: .; cdr3_aa: CASSAWQGSVEQYF
v_call: TRBV18; j_call: TRBJ2-6; clone_size: .; cdr3_aa: CASLSREFSSGANVLTF
v_call: TRBV27; j_call: TRBJ2-7; clone_size: .; cdr3_aa: CASSFRTSPYEQYF
v_call: TRBV18; j_call: TRBJ2-5; clone_size: .; cdr3_aa: CASSPDGSRGETQYF
v_call: TRBV2; j_call: TRBJ2-3; clone_size: .; cdr3_aa: CAGLIGTDTQYF
v_call: TRBV14; j_call: TRBJ2-5; clone_size: .; cdr3_aa: CASSHQDFKETQYF
v_call: TRBV2; j_call: TRBJ1-1; clone_size: .; cdr3_aa: CASMGRSPNTEAFF
v_call: TRBV7-9; j_call: TRBJ2-5; clone_size: .; cdr3_aa: CASSFRGIGQETQYF
v_call: TRBV30; j_call: TRBJ2-7; clone_size: .; cdr3_aa: CAWSVDWGKGYEQYF
v_call: TRBV13; j_call: TRBJ2-7; clone_size: .; cdr3_aa: CASSSSGRVYEQYF
v_call: TRBV6-1; j_call: TRBJ2-7; clone_size: .; cdr3_aa: CASSEGPVYEQYF
v_call: TRBV27; j_call: TRBJ2-1; clone_size: .; cdr3_aa: CASSPLLAFAYNEQFF
v_call: TRBV7-6; j_call: TRBJ2-2; clone_size: .; cdr3_aa: CASSLGTGHTGELFF
v_call: TRBV15; j_call: TRBJ2-3; clone_size: .; cdr3_aa: CATSRDYATDTQYF
v_call: TRBV30; j_call: TRBJ1-4; clone_size: .; cdr3_aa: CAWSGGQGDEKLFF
v_call: TRBV28; j_call: TRBJ1-5; clone_size: .; cdr3_aa: CASSYGRPQHF
v_call: TRBV28; j_call: TRBJ2-3; clone_size: .; cdr3_aa: CASSLISGRSADTQYF